This T cell receptor beta chain was recorded in a study of cytomegalovirus exposure and HLA in healthy donors. Regarding the study as a whole: Under in vitro conditions, a few CMV-associated chains were confirmed as specific for CMV antigens.

TCRdb keeps only in-frame clones here, not all; method: immunoSEQ multiplex PCR. This table has 70,000 or so clones, about 94% appearing once. The CDR3 length is 16 residues. The junction had 19 bases not matched to a gene; V was cut back by 4 bases and J by 12 bases. Germline CDR1 MDHEN, CDR2 SYDVKM. With respect to this clone: The antigen is not known.

V gene TRBV28 combines with J gene TRBJ1-2; 8 bases fit TRBD1. The clonotype was recovered from a woman younger than 30 in good health and CMV-seronegative. The sequenced sample was PBMCs. Here the CDR3 reads CASSYVDRARLTANTF. For the CDR3, the DNA is TGTGCCAGCAGTTACGTGGACAGGGCGCGGCTAACGGCTAACACCTTC.